This TCR beta chain emerged from a study of T cell clonotyping in hematopoietic cell transplantation. About the study: Recipient samples before transplant were obtained post-cytoreduction. Study-level findings and limits: CD4 and CD8 repertoire contributions could not be separated without sorting. After transplant, recipient diversity fell while pathologically expanded clonotypes grew through day 180.

The time point here: recipient sample about 28 days before transplant, after cytoreduction. Recipient blood drawn about 28 days pretransplant and days 30, 100, 180 after. This CDR3 has 14 amino acids. The V gene's germline CDR1 is MGHDK and CDR2 SYGVNS. Trimming took 6 bases from V and 0 from J, leaving 9 bases between them. Clones were sequenced by immunoSEQ multiplex PCR, and TCRdb holds only the in-frame ones, with some missing. The profile covers more than 25,000 clones, with 60% to 80% appearing a single time and less than 6.5% taken by the ten largest. This clone occurred a few times. What it binds is unknown.

This material consisted of peripheral blood mononuclear cells, taken before stem cell transplant. The chain employs TRBV25-1 and TRBJ1-5; D uncertain. The source of this sequence is a man in his forties or fifties with myelodysplastic syndrome. Some clones in this sample may be carry-over from other donors' samples. CDR3: CASSEGFSNQPQHF. The CDR3, as DNA: TGTGCCAGCAGCGAGGGATTTAGCAATCAGCCCCAGCATTTT.